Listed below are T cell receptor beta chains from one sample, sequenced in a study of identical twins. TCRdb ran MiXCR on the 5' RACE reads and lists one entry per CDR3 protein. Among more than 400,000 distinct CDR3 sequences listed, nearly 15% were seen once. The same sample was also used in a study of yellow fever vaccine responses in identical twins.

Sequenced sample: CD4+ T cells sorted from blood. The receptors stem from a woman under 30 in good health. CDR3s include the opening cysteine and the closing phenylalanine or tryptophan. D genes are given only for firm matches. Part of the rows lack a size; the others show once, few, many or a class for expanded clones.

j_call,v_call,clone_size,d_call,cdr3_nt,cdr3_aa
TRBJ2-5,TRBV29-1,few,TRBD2,TGCAGCGTCCGGACTAGCGGGGGACTCCAAGAGACCCAGTACTTC,CSVRTSGGLQETQYF
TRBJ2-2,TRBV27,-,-,TGTGCCAGCAGTTTATTTCGGGTAGCGGTCACCGGGGAGCTGTTTTTT,CASSLFRVAVTGELFF
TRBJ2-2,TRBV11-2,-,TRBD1,TGTGCCAGCAGCGGCGGGACAGGTACCGGGGAGCTGTTTTTT,CASSGGTGTGELFF
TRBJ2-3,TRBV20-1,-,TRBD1,TGCAGTGCCCAACAGGGGTCCGGCGGCACAGATACGCAGTATTTT,CSAQQGSGGTDTQYF
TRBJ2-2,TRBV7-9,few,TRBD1,TGTGCCAGCAGCCCTCGGACAGGGGGCTTTAGCACCGGGGAGCTGTTTTTT,CASSPRTGGFSTGELFF
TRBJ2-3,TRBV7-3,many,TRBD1,TGTGCCAGCAGCTTAAGTCCTCGGGACAGGGGGCCAGATACGCAGTATTTT,CASSLSPRDRGPDTQYF
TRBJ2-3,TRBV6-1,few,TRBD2,TGTGCCAGCAATACCACCCCGGGGGGGGTTAAATCAGATACGCAGTATTTT,CASNTTPGGVKSDTQYF
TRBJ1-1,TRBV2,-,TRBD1,TGTGCCAGCAGGCGCAGGGGGGAGAACACTGAAGCTTTCTTT,CASRRRGENTEAFF
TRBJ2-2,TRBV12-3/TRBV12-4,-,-,TGTGCCAGCAGTCCTAGCCAACAGGGTGCCCTGAACACCGGGGAGCTGTTTTTT,CASSPSQQGALNTGELFF
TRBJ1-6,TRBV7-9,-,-,TGTGCCAGCAGCCTCGGACAGTCCGAGCAGTCACCCCTCCACTTT,CASSLGQSEQSPLHF
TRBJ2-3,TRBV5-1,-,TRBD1,TGCGCCAGCAGCTTGGCCGACAGGGTTGATCTGGATACGCTGTATTTT,CASSLADRVDLDTLYF
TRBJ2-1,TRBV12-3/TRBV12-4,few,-,TGTGCCAGCAGTCGTATGCATGAGCAGTTCTTC,CASSRMHEQFF
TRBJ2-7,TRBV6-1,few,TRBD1,TGTGCCAGCAGTGAAGTTTGGACAGGGTCGTACGAGCAGTACTTC,CASSEVWTGSYEQYF
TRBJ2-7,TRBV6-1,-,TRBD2,TGTGCCAGCGGGAGGGCCCCGAAGGGATACGAGCAGTACTTC,CASGRAPKGYEQYF
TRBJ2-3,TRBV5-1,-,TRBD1,TGCGCCAGCAGCAACACAGGGGCAGATACGCAGTATTTT,CASSNTGADTQYF
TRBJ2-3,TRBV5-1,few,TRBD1,TGCGCCAGCAGCCGGGACAGGGGAACAGATACGCAGTATTTT,CASSRDRGTDTQYF
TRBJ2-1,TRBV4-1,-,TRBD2,TGCGCCAGCAGCCGGGGACTAGCGGGAGTTCACTCCTACAATGAGCAGTTCTTC,CASSRGLAGVHSYNEQFF
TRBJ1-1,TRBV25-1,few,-,TGTGCCAGCAGTGAATATAGGGACAACACTGAAGCTTTCTTT,CASSEYRDNTEAFF
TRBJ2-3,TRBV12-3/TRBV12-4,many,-,TGTGCCAGCAGTTTTTTACGAACTAGCACAGATACGCAGTATTTT,CASSFLRTSTDTQYF
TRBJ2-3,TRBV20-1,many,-,TGCAGTGCTAGAGATCCAGATACGCAGTATTTT,CSARDPDTQYF
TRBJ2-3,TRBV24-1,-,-,TGTGCCACCAGTCCCCGAGGGAGCATCACAGATACGCAGTATTTT,CATSPRGSITDTQYF
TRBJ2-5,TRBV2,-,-,TGTGCCAGCAGTGGGGCTAGCAGCCAAGAGACCCAGTACTTC,CASSGASSQETQYF
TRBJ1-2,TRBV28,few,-,TGTGCCAGCAGTTTCGACCCTTCCGAGTATGGCTACACCTTC,CASSFDPSEYGYTF
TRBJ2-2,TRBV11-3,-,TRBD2,TGTGCCAGCAGCTCTCCCGGGGGGGCCGGGGAGCTGTTTTTT,CASSSPGGAGELFF
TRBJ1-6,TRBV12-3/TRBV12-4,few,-,TGTGCCAGCAGTTTGGTGGCAGGGTCCTCACCCCTCCACTTT,CASSLVAGSSPLHF
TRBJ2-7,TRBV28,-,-,TGTGCCAGCATTAGGGGGGCGTCCTACGAGCAGTACTTC,CASIRGASYEQYF
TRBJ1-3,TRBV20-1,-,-,TGCAGTGCCCCAACCCAACAGAGCTCTGGAAACACCATATATTTT,CSAPTQQSSGNTIYF
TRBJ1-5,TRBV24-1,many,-,TGTGCCACCAGTGATTTCGGGGGTGGCAATCAGCCCCAGCATTTT,CATSDFGGGNQPQHF
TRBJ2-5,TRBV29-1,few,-,TGCAGCTCAACTATCACCCAAGAGACCCAGTACTTC,CSSTITQETQYF
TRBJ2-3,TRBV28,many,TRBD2,TGTGCCAGCAGTTCCGTGGGACTAGCGGGGGGCCGTGATACGCAGTATTTT,CASSSVGLAGGRDTQYF
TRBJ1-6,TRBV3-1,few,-,TGTGCCAGCAGCCATGGGGATTCACCCCTCCACTTT,CASSHGDSPLHF
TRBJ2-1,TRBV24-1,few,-,TGTGCCACCAGTGATTTTTTCGGAGGAAATGAGCAGTTCTTC,CATSDFFGGNEQFF
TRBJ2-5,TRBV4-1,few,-,TGCGCCAGCAGCCAAGTCGGCTCTAGCGACCAAGAGACCCAGTACTTC,CASSQVGSSDQETQYF
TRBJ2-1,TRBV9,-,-,TGTGCCAGCAGCCCAAAGTCCCCGACGGGCTCCTACAATGAGCAGTTCTTC,CASSPKSPTGSYNEQFF
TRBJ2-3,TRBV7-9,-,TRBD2,TGTGCCAGCAGCTTACGCCCTAGCGGGAACCCCACAGATACGCAGTATTTT,CASSLRPSGNPTDTQYF
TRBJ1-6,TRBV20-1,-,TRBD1,TGCAGTGCCCCCACAGGGGAGTTCTCACCCCTCCACTTT,CSAPTGEFSPLHF
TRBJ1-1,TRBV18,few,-,TGTGCCAGCTCACCAAGGCAGGGGATTTATGACACTGAAGCTTTCTTT,CASSPRQGIYDTEAFF
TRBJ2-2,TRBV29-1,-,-,TGCAGCGTTCCTACCAAGAACACCGGGGAGCTGTTTTTT,CSVPTKNTGELFF
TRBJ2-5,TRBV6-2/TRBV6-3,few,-,TGTGCCAGCAGTTACCTTACCCTCACTTTAAACCAAGAGACCCAGTACTTC,CASSYLTLTLNQETQYF
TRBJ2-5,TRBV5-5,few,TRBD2,TGTGCCAGCAGCTGGACTCCCGGGACTAGCGGACAAGAGACCCAGTACTTC,CASSWTPGTSGQETQYF
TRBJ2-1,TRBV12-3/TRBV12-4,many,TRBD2,TGTGCCAGCAGTTCTAGCGGGGGGCACAATGAGCAGTTCTTC,CASSSSGGHNEQFF
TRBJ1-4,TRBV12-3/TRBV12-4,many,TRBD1,TGTGCCAGCAGTGCGACAGGGGTTCGTGAAAAACTGTTTTTT,CASSATGVREKLFF
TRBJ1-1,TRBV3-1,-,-,TGTGCCAGCAGCCCCTACAGGGCGTGGGATTCGAGTCTAACGGACACTGAAGCTTTCTTT,CASSPYRAWDSSLTDTEAFF
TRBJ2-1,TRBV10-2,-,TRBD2,TGCGCCACGAGAGGACTAGCCAACCTCAATGTGCAGTTCTTC,CATRGLANLNVQFF
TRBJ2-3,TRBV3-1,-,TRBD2,TGTGCCAGCAGCTTCCGGCCGGGACTAGCGGGGGGCGCTAGCACAGATACGCAGTATTTT,CASSFRPGLAGGASTDTQYF
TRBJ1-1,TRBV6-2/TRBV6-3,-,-,TGTGCCAGCAGGGGGGCCGGGAACACTGAAGCTTTCTTT,CASRGAGNTEAFF
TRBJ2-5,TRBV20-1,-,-,TGCAGTGCTAGAGATTTGGCAGGCCAAGAGACCCAGTACTTC,CSARDLAGQETQYF
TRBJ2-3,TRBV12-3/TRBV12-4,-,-,TGTGCCAGCAGAAGAGACACGCTTCGCACAGATACGCAGTATTTT,CASRRDTLRTDTQYF
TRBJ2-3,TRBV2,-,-,TGTGCCAGCAGTGAAGGTATGGCTGACCGCACAGATACGCAGTATTTT,CASSEGMADRTDTQYF
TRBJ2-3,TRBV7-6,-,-,TGTGCCAGCAGCCTTCGGGAGCTACGCACAGATACGCAGTATTTT,CASSLRELRTDTQYF
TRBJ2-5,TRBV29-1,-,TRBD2,TGCAGCGTTGTATTAGCGGGGGTGGAGACCCAGTACTTC,CSVVLAGVETQYF
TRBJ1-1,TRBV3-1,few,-,TGTGCCAGCAGCCCCCCACAGCGAACGATCGCTTTCTTT,CASSPPQRTIAFF
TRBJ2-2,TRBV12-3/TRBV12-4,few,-,TGTGCCAGCAGTTTATCACCCTCGGCAGGGACCGGGGAGCTGTTTTTT,CASSLSPSAGTGELFF